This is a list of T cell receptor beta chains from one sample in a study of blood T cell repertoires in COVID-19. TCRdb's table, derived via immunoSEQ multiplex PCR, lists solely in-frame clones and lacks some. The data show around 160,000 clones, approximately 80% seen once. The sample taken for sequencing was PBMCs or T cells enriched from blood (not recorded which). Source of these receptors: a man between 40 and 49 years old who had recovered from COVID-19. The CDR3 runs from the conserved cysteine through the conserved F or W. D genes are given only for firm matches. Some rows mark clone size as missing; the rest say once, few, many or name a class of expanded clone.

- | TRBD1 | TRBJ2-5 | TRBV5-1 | CASSLAGTGRGETQYF | TGCGCCAGCAGCTTAGCGGGGACAGGGAGAGGGGAGACCCAGTACTTC
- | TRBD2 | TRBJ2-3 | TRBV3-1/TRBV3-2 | CASSPGGDTQYF | TGTGCCAGCAGCCCGGGGGGGGATACGCAGTATTTT
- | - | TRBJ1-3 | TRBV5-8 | CASSFFQGSGNTIYF | TGTGCCAGCAGCTTTTTCCAGGGATCCGGAAACACCATATATTTT
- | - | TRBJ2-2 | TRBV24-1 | CASSGDLTGELFF | TGTGCCAGCTCGGGGGACCTCACCGGGGAGCTGTTTTTT
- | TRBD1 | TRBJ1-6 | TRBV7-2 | CASSRDRYNSPLHF | TGTGCCAGCAGCCGGGACAGGTATAATTCACCCCTCCACTTT
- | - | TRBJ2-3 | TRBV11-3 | CASSFGAASTDTQYF | TGTGCCAGCAGCTTTGGAGCGGCTAGCACAGATACGCAGTATTTT
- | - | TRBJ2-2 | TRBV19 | CASSMRGGAGELFF | TGTGCCAGTAGTATGCGGGGCGGGGCCGGGGAGCTGTTTTTT
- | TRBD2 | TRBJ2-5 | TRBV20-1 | CSAGGETQYF | TGCAGTGCGGGAGGGGAGACCCAGTACTTC
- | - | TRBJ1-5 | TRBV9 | CASSVSAGGGNQPQHF | TGTGCCAGCAGCGTATCAGCCGGGGGGGGCAATCAGCCCCAGCATTTT
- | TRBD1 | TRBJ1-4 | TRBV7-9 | CASSGRPGQLNEKLFF | TGTGCCAGCAGCGGAAGGCCGGGACAGCTTAATGAAAAACTGTTTTTT
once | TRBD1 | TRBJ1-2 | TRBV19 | CASTKGQVGYTF | TGTGCCAGTACCAAAGGACAGGTCGGCTACACCTTC
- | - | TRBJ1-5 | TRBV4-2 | CASSRQVDRDYSNQPQHF | TGTGCCAGCAGCCGACAGGTTGACAGAGATTATAGCAATCAGCCCCAGCATTTT
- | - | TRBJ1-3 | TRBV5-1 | CASSLSGSRSGNTIYF | TGCGCCAGCAGCTTGTCTGGGAGCCGCTCTGGAAACACCATATATTTT
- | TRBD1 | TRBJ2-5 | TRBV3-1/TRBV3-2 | CASSQTRGETGDIQETQYF | TGTGCCAGCAGCCAAACGCGAGGGGAAACAGGGGATATTCAAGAGACCCAGTACTTC
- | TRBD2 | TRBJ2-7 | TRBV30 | CAWSVLADSYEQYF | TGTGCCTGGAGTGTACTAGCGGACTCCTACGAGCAGTACTTC
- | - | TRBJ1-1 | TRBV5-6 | CASSLGHLNTEAFF | TGTGCCAGCAGCCTGGGACACCTTAACACTGAAGCTTTCTTT
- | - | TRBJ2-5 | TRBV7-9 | CASSPSTGRSQETQYF | TGTGCCAGCAGCCCCTCGACAGGGAGGTCGCAAGAGACCCAGTACTTC
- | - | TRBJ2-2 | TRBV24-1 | CATSDWERGLAGELFF | TGTGCCACCAGTGATTGGGAAAGGGGGTTGGCCGGGGAGCTGTTTTTT
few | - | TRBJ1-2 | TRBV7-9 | CASSHGGFYGYTF | TGTGCCAGCAGCCACGGAGGCTTCTATGGCTACACCTTC
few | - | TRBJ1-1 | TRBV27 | CASGARRSTEAFF | TGTGCCAGCGGGGCGAGACGGAGCACTGAAGCTTTCTTT
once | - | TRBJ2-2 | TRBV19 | CASSMAGYTGELFF | TGTGCCAGTAGTATGGCAGGGTACACCGGGGAGCTGTTTTTT
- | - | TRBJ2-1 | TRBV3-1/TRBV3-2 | CASSPGRNLDEQFF | TGTGCCAGCAGCCCGGGTAGGAATCTCGATGAGCAGTTCTTC
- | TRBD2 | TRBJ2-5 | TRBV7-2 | CASSLAAPVRLAGGQETQYF | TGTGCCAGCAGCTTAGCCGCTCCCGTAAGACTAGCGGGGGGCCAAGAGACCCAGTACTTC
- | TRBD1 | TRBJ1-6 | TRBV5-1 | CASSLGRGSTLHF | TGCGCCAGCAGCTTAGGCAGGGGGTCCACCCTCCACTTT
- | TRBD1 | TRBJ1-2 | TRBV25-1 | CASSEPGTGTNYGYTF | TGTGCCAGCAGTGAACCCGGGACAGGGACTAACTATGGCTACACCTTC
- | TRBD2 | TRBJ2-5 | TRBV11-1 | CASSVPEGLVVETQYF | TGTGCCAGCAGCGTACCCGAGGGACTAGTCGTGGAGACCCAGTACTTC
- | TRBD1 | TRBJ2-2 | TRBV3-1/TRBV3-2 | CASSQPTGATGELFF | TGTGCCAGCAGTCAGCCAACAGGGGCCACCGGGGAGCTGTTTTTT